This T cell receptor (beta chain) was obtained from a study of blood T cells in healthy people across ages. A second roughly 7 to 11 cycle PCR used barcoded and J-beta primers. MiXCR was run by TCRdb on the 5' RACE reads, yielding one entry per CDR3 protein. The table lists roughly 1,700,000 distinct CDR3 sequences, roughly 27% of them singletons, with 7.7% in the top ten. The V gene end was trimmed by 5 bases and the J gene end by 9 bases; junction bases not matched to a gene: 7. This CDR3 is 14 amino acids long. This clonotype was observed a handful of times. Its antigen is undetermined. Findings and caveats of the study: Long-lived and aged donors differed, with more naive CD4+ cells and higher diversity in the long-lived.

The rearrangement uses TRBV12-3 or TRBV12-4 and TRBJ1-5; 10 bases are a match to TRBD1. The TCR sequence derives from a woman aged 25 to 39 in good health. The sequenced sample consisted of blood. The CDR3: CASSPGDRGSPQHF. The CDR3 DNA sequence: TGTGCCAGCAGTCCTGGGGACAGGGGATCGCCCCAGCATTTT.